The clone carrying this T cell receptor (beta chain) appeared once. The data are from a study of T cell responses to AZD1222 COVID-19 vaccine. Data came from immunoSEQ multiplex PCR; TCRdb stores just in-frame clones and leaves some out. The sample comprises roughly 190,000 clones, roughly 88% of which are singletons, and approximately 0.98% rests with the top ten. CDR3 length equals 21 residues. The germline V and J ends were trimmed by 2 bases and 5 bases, with 31 bases remaining between them. Germline CDR1 reads MNHEY; CDR2 reads SVGEGT. This chain links TRBV6-2 or TRBV6-3 with TRBJ1-5; D perhaps matches TRBD1 (6 bases). The specimen was peripheral blood, collected on day 0 of AZD1222 vaccination. The source of this sequence is an adult in good health. The CDR3 spells CASSYEFGGGQILTYDQPQHF. The CDR3 DNA reads TGTGCCAGCAGTTACGAGTTTGGGGGAGGACAGATCTTGACTTATGATCAGCCCCAGCATTTT.